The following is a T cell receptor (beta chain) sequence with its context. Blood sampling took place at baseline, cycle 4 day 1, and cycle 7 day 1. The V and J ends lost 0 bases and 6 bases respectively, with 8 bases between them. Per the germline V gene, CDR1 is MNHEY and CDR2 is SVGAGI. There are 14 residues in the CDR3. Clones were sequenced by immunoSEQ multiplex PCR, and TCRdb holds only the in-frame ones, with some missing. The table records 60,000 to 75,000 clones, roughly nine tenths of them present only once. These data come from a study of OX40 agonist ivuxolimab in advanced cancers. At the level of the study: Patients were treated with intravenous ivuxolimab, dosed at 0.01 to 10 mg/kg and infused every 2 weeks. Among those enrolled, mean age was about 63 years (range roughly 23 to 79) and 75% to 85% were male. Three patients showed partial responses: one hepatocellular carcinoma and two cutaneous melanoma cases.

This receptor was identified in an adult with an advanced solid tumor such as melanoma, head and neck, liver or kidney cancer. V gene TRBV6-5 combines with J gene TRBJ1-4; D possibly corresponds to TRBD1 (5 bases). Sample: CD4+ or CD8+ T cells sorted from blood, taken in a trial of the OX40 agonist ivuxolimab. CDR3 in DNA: TGTGCCAGCAGTTACTCCGGGACTGATGAAAAACTGTTTTTT. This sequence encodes CASSYSGTDEKLFF.